Listed below are T cell receptor beta chains from one sample, sequenced in a study of post-analysis software for immune sequencing data. Via MiXCR, TCRdb re-called the PCR reads, giving one row per CDR3 protein. Here the sample spans some 690,000 distinct CDR3 sequences, 30% being singletons. Material: blood. Source of these receptors: a girl aged 5-17 years with multiple sclerosis. Both conserved end residues are part of each CDR3. D genes are given only for firm matches. Where a row states a size, it is once, few, many or the class of an expanded clone; other rows omit it.

D gene: NA; V gene: TRBV9; clone size: NA; J gene: TRBJ1-2; CDR3 protein: CASSSRGGDNYGYTF; CDR3 DNA: TGTGCCAGCAGCTCCCGCGGGGGGGATAACTATGGCTACACCTTC
D gene: NA; V gene: TRBV27; clone size: NA; J gene: TRBJ1-1; CDR3 protein: CASSYGAAAEAFF; CDR3 DNA: TGTGCCAGCAGTTACGGGGCCGCGGCTGAAGCTTTCTTT
D gene: TRBD2; V gene: TRBV6-2/TRBV6-3; clone size: few; J gene: TRBJ2-3; CDR3 protein: CASSTNGLAGKTDTQYF; CDR3 DNA: TGTGCCAGCAGTACGAATGGACTAGCGGGTAAAACAGATACGCAGTATTTT
D gene: TRBD2; V gene: TRBV29-1; clone size: few; J gene: TRBJ2-5; CDR3 protein: CSVEGGLAAGETQYF; CDR3 DNA: TGCAGCGTTGAGGGGGGACTAGCTGCGGGAGAGACCCAGTACTTC
D gene: NA; V gene: TRBV5-8; clone size: few; J gene: TRBJ1-2; CDR3 protein: CASRRAGYTF; CDR3 DNA: TGTGCCAGCAGAAGGGCTGGCTACACCTTC
D gene: NA; V gene: TRBV27; clone size: NA; J gene: TRBJ1-5; CDR3 protein: CASSLSRRLNQPQHF; CDR3 DNA: TGTGCCAGCAGTTTATCGAGGCGGCTGAATCAGCCCCAGCATTTT
D gene: NA; V gene: TRBV29-1; clone size: NA; J gene: TRBJ2-3; CDR3 protein: CSVEGDTQYF; CDR3 DNA: TGCAGCGTTGAGGGAGATACGCAGTATTTT
D gene: NA; V gene: TRBV6-6; clone size: NA; J gene: TRBJ1-4; CDR3 protein: CASSEEGIVEKLFF; CDR3 DNA: TGTGCCAGCAGTGAGGAGGGGATTGTTGAAAAACTGTTTTTT
D gene: TRBD1; V gene: TRBV11-2; clone size: few; J gene: TRBJ1-2; CDR3 protein: CASSPPDRANYGYTF; CDR3 DNA: TGTGCCAGCAGCCCGCCGGACAGGGCGAACTATGGCTACACCTTC
D gene: TRBD1; V gene: TRBV20-1; clone size: many; J gene: TRBJ1-2; CDR3 protein: CSARDRPGGYGYTF; CDR3 DNA: TGCAGTGCTAGAGATCGGCCAGGGGGCTATGGCTACACCTTC
D gene: TRBD1; V gene: TRBV12-3/TRBV12-4; clone size: NA; J gene: TRBJ1-5; CDR3 protein: CASSSSGTGYPRPQHF; CDR3 DNA: TGTGCCAGCAGTTCTAGTGGGACAGGGTACCCCCGGCCCCAGCATTTT
D gene: TRBD2; V gene: TRBV29-1; clone size: many; J gene: TRBJ2-1; CDR3 protein: CSVEGGGSRYNEQFF; CDR3 DNA: TGCAGCGTTGAAGGCGGGGGGTCCAGATACAATGAGCAGTTCTTC
D gene: TRBD1; V gene: TRBV20-1; clone size: few; J gene: TRBJ1-1; CDR3 protein: CSAQGVLNTEAFF; CDR3 DNA: TGCAGTGCACAGGGGGTTTTGAACACTGAAGCTTTCTTT
D gene: NA; V gene: TRBV6-5; clone size: NA; J gene: TRBJ2-1; CDR3 protein: CASSYEPGTGWQFF; CDR3 DNA: TGTGCCAGCAGTTACGAACCGGGTACCGGATGGCAGTTCTTC
D gene: NA; V gene: TRBV20-1; clone size: NA; J gene: TRBJ1-5; CDR3 protein: CSASQARPANRPQHF; CDR3 DNA: TGCAGTGCTAGTCAGGCGAGGCCGGCCAATCGGCCCCAGCATTTT
D gene: NA; V gene: TRBV12-3/TRBV12-4; clone size: NA; J gene: TRBJ1-2; CDR3 protein: CASSLGWTESYTF; CDR3 DNA: TGTGCCAGCAGTTTAGGGTGGACAGAAAGCTACACCTTC
D gene: NA; V gene: TRBV27; clone size: many; J gene: TRBJ2-7; CDR3 protein: CASRREYEQYF; CDR3 DNA: TGTGCCAGCAGGAGGGAATACGAGCAGTACTTC
D gene: NA; V gene: TRBV6-5; clone size: many; J gene: TRBJ2-5; CDR3 protein: CASSYGAEQYF; CDR3 DNA: TGTGCCAGCAGTTACGGGGCTGAGCAGTACTTC
D gene: NA; V gene: TRBV6-2/TRBV6-3; clone size: NA; J gene: TRBJ1-2; CDR3 protein: CASRLQGVGYGYTF; CDR3 DNA: TGTGCCAGCAGGCTCCAGGGAGTCGGCTATGGCTACACCTTC
D gene: NA; V gene: TRBV7-2; clone size: NA; J gene: TRBJ1-2; CDR3 protein: CASSLVKTNYGYTF; CDR3 DNA: TGTGCCAGCAGCTTAGTCAAGACTAACTATGGCTACACCTTC
D gene: NA; V gene: TRBV27; clone size: few; J gene: TRBJ2-7; CDR3 protein: CASSDREDEQYF; CDR3 DNA: TGTGCCAGCAGCGACAGGGAGGACGAGCAGTACTTC
D gene: NA; V gene: TRBV18; clone size: NA; J gene: TRBJ1-1; CDR3 protein: CASSRDNTRTNTEAFF; CDR3 DNA: TGTGCCAGCTCACGAGACAACACCAGGACTAACACTGAAGCTTTCTTT
D gene: NA; V gene: TRBV15; clone size: few; J gene: TRBJ2-1; CDR3 protein: CATSRALQERYEQFF; CDR3 DNA: TGTGCCACCAGCAGAGCCCTCCAGGAGCGTTACGAGCAGTTCTTC
D gene: NA; V gene: TRBV28; clone size: NA; J gene: TRBJ2-7; CDR3 protein: CASQTPSYEQYF; CDR3 DNA: TGTGCCAGCCAGACACCGTCCTACGAGCAGTACTTC
D gene: NA; V gene: TRBV7-2; clone size: few; J gene: TRBJ2-1; CDR3 protein: CATDSTGAGYEQFF; CDR3 DNA: TGTGCCACCGATTCCACGGGGGCAGGGTATGAGCAGTTCTTC
D gene: TRBD2; V gene: TRBV7-9; clone size: NA; J gene: TRBJ2-1; CDR3 protein: CASIRLAGHNEQFF; CDR3 DNA: TGTGCCAGCATACGACTAGCGGGTCACAATGAGCAGTTCTTC
D gene: TRBD1; V gene: TRBV4-1; clone size: NA; J gene: TRBJ2-2; CDR3 protein: CASSQVRTGGTGELFF; CDR3 DNA: TGCGCCAGCAGCCAAGTCAGGACAGGGGGCACAGGGGAGCTGTTTTTT
D gene: NA; V gene: TRBV6-1; clone size: few; J gene: TRBJ1-1; CDR3 protein: CASIRYWGTEAFF; CDR3 DNA: TGTGCCAGCATTCGATATTGGGGCACTGAAGCTTTCTTT
D gene: TRBD2; V gene: TRBV11-3; clone size: NA; J gene: TRBJ2-5; CDR3 protein: CASSPGRLAGGFGETQYF; CDR3 DNA: TGTGCCAGCAGCCCAGGGAGGCTAGCGGGAGGGTTCGGAGAGACCCAGTACTTC
D gene: NA; V gene: TRBV28; clone size: NA; J gene: TRBJ2-7; CDR3 protein: CASSFSRIQNSYEQYF; CDR3 DNA: TGTGCCAGCAGTTTTTCCCGGATCCAAAATTCCTACGAGCAGTACTTC
D gene: NA; V gene: TRBV10-3; clone size: NA; J gene: TRBJ2-5; CDR3 protein: CAISESTRGRINEQYF; CDR3 DNA: TGTGCCATCAGTGAGTCGACTAGGGGGAGGATAAATGAGCAGTACTTC
D gene: NA; V gene: TRBV12-3/TRBV12-4; clone size: NA; J gene: TRBJ1-1; CDR3 protein: CASSRKEGVLNTEAFF; CDR3 DNA: TGTGCCAGCAGCCGCAAGGAAGGAGTCTTGAACACTGAAGCTTTCTTT
D gene: TRBD2; V gene: TRBV27; clone size: NA; J gene: TRBJ2-1; CDR3 protein: CASSTSVNEQFF; CDR3 DNA: TGTGCCAGCAGTACTAGCGTAAATGAGCAGTTCTTC
D gene: TRBD2; V gene: TRBV20-1; clone size: few; J gene: TRBJ2-3; CDR3 protein: CSAILASGHTDTQYF; CDR3 DNA: TGCAGTGCTATTTTGGCTAGCGGGCACACAGATACGCAGTATTTT
D gene: TRBD1; V gene: TRBV12-3/TRBV12-4; clone size: few; J gene: TRBJ1-5; CDR3 protein: CASSLTGEGQPQHF; CDR3 DNA: TGTGCCAGCAGCCTCACAGGGGAGGGACAGCCCCAGCATTTT
D gene: NA; V gene: TRBV4-1; clone size: NA; J gene: TRBJ2-1; CDR3 protein: CASSQDGNSYNKQFF; CDR3 DNA: TGCGCCAGCAGCCAAGACGGGAACTCCTACAATAAGCAGTTCTTC
D gene: NA; V gene: TRBV20-1; clone size: NA; J gene: TRBJ1-5; CDR3 protein: CSADTGLNQPQHF; CDR3 DNA: TGCAGTGCAGATACAGGGTTAAATCAGCCCCAGCATTTT
D gene: NA; V gene: TRBV20-1; clone size: NA; J gene: TRBJ1-5; CDR3 protein: CSAPLRGDSNQPQHF; CDR3 DNA: TGCAGTGCTCCCTTACGGGGAGATAGCAATCAGCCCCAGCATTTT
D gene: NA; V gene: TRBV10-3; clone size: few; J gene: TRBJ2-1; CDR3 protein: CATGGTAHNEQFF; CDR3 DNA: TGTGCCACTGGGGGGACAGCTCACAATGAGCAGTTCTTC
D gene: TRBD2; V gene: TRBV10-3; clone size: NA; J gene: TRBJ2-3; CDR3 protein: CAISAVGTTGEDTQYF; CDR3 DNA: TGTGCCATCAGTGCCGTCGGGACTACGGGGGAAGATACGCAGTATTTT